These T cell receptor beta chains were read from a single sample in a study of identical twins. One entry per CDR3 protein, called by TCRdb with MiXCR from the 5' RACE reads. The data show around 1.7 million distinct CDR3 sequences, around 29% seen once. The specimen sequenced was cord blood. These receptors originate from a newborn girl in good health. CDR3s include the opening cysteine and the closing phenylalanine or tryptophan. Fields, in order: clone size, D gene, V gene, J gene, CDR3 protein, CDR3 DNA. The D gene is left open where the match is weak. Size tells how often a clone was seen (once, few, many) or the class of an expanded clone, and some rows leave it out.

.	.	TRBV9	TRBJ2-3	CASSPRLGARTDTRYF	TGTGCCAGCAGCCCCCGTTTAGGGGCGAGAACAGATACGCGGTATTTT
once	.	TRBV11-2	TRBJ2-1	CASSLDLDSGLQETQFF	TGTGCCAGCAGCTTAGATCTGGATTCGGGTTTGCAAGAGACCCAGTTCTTC
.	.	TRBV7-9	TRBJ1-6	CASSFRGTGTNSPLHF	TGTGCCAGCAGCTTTCGGGGAACAGGGACTAATTCACCCCTCCACTTT
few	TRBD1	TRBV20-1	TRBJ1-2	CSAAGPGQGSRGYTF	TGCAGTGCCGCCGGCCCGGGACAGGGGTCTCGTGGCTACACCTTC
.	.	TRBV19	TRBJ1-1	CASTPQLVDTEAFF	TGTGCCAGTACCCCACAATTAGTGGACACTGAAGCTTTCTTT
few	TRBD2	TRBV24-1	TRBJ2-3	CATSDPSAGGPDTQYF	TGTGCCACCAGTGATCCCTCTGCGGGGGGACCAGATACGCAGTATTTT
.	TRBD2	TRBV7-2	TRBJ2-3	CASSFRGLASTDTQYF	TGTGCCAGCAGCTTCCGAGGACTAGCCAGCACAGATACGCAGTATTTT
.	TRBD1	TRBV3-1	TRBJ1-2	CASRHRGGNYGYTF	TGTGCCAGCAGGCACAGGGGAGGCAACTATGGCTACACCTTC
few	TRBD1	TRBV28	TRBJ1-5	CASRPDRAQPQHF	TGTGCCAGCAGACCTGACAGGGCCCAGCCCCAGCATTTT
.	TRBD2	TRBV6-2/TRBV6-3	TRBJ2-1	CASSYLGLAGGSYNEQFF	TGTGCCAGCAGTTACTTGGGACTAGCGGGGGGTTCCTACAATGAGCAGTTCTTC
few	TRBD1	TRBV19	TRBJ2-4	CASTQGGAVGIQYF	TGTGCCAGTACGCAAGGGGGCGCGGTGGGCATTCAGTACTTC